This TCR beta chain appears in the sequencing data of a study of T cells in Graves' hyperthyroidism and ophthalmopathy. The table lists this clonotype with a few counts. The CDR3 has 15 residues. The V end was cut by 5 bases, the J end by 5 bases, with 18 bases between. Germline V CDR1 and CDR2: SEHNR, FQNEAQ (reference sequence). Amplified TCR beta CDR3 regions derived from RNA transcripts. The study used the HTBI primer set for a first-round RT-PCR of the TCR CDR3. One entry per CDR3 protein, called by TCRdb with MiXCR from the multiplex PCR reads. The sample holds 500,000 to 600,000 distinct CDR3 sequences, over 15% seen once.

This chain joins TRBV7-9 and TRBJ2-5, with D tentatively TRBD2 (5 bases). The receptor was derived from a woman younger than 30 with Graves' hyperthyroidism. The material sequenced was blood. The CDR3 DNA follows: TGTGCCAGCAGCGTTTCCGGCCCTACTAGGGAGACCCAGTACTTC. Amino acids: CASSVSGPTRETQYF.